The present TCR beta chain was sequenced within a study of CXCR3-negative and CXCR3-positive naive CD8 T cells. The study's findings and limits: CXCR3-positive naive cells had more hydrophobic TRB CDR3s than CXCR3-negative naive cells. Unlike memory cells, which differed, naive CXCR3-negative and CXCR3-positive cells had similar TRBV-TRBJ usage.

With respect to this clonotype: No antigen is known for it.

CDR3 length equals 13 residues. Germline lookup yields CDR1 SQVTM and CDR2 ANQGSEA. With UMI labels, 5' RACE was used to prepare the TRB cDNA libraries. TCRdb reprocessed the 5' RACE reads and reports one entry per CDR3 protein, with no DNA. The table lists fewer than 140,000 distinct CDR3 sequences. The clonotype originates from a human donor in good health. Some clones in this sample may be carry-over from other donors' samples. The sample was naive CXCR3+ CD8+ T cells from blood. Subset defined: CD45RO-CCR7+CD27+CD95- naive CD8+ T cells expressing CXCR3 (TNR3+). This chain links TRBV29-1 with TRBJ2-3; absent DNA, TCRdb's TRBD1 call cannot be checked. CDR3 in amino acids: CSVRVMNTDTQYF.